The sequence of this TCR beta chain was determined in a study of blood T cell repertoires in COVID-19. Study details: Sources were T cells, B-cell-depleted T cells, or PBMCs; the material itself was cDNA or gDNA.

Losses at the gene ends were 1 base for V and 7 bases for J; bases not matched to a gene: 13. The germline CDR1 and CDR2 sequences are SGHTA and FQGNSA. The CDR3 sequence is 16 residues long. Per the original data handling: Reference gene primer amplification gave estimated nucleated cell counts. Here immunoSEQ multiplex PCR was the method, and the copy in TCRdb shows in-frame clones only, minus some. The DNA gave D and trimming, while V, J and clone size come from that table. Among around 300,000 clones listed, 88% were seen once. Adults between roughly 18 and 89 years of age took part from about 24 US areas. Each participant's cohort was designated according to participant-reported clinical history.

The material sequenced was PBMCs or T cells enriched from blood (not recorded which). This clonotype originated in a woman between 45 and 65 years old who had recovered from COVID-19. This chain connects TRBV7-2 to TRBJ2-7, with 7 bases that match TRBD2. The CDR3 DNA sequence: TGTGCCAGCAGCTTAGTCGTGGCCAAAAACGGGGGGGAGCAGTACTTC. Its protein product is CASSLVVAKNGGEQYF.